In its sample, the clone carrying this T cell receptor beta chain was seen a few times. As yet, its antigen is unknown. The data stem from a study of human T cells and chemical hapten exposure. For the study at large: 2% DPC was applied to around 2 cm by around 2 cm of upper inner arm skin for sensitization.

General observations from the study: High-frequency TCRs, those above 1 in 1000, stayed the same after DPC sensitization.

The time point denotes: patch test 1, 2 weeks after DPC sensitization. Sample treatment: therapeutic diphenylcyclopropenone sensitization with weekly scalp DPC. V lost 3 bases, J lost 2 bases, and 6 bases stayed unmatched. Germline assignment: CDR1 SEHNR and CDR2 FQNEAQ (reference sequence). This CDR3 region has 16 residues. Via MiXCR, TCRdb re-called the RACE reads, giving one row per CDR3 protein. The table lists 340,000 or so distinct CDR3 sequences, about 7% of them singletons. The receptor was isolated from a woman between 18 and 30 years old with alopecia areata. Some clones in this sample may be carry-over from other donors' samples. The sequencing here drew on whole blood, taken in connection with sensitization to the hapten diphenylcyclopropenone (DPC). The chain links TRBV7-9 to TRBJ2-2; the match to TRBD1 covers 7 bases. The CDR3 DNA is TGTGCCAGCAGCTTTGCAGGGGGTTTCAACACCGGGGAGCTGTTTTTT. Translating gives CASSFAGGFNTGELFF.